This passage covers 30 T cell receptor beta chains from one sample sequenced in a study of shared clonotypes between healthy human individuals. Only CD45RO-negative cells positively selected for CCR7 counted as naive CD8 cells, so terminally differentiated effector memory CD45RA+ cells were excluded. Sequenced by immunoSEQ multiplex PCR; TCRdb stores in-frame clones only, minus some. The sample gives 1.5 million to 2.5 million clones, approximately 95% of which show up once; 1% to 1.5% is in the top ten. The sequencing sample was made of naive CD8+ T cells sorted from blood. The receptors here all came from a man younger than 35 in good health.

The rearrangement links TRBV7-8 to TRBJ2-5, with 14 bases aligning to TRBD2. The CDR3 spans 16 residues. Trimming cost V 3 bases and J 4 bases; bases outside gene matches: 4. The germline V gene has CDR1 SGHVS and CDR2 FQNEAQ. The CDR3 DNA sequence: TGTGCCAGCAGCTTGGGACTAGCGGGAGTGGGAGAGACCCAGTACTTC. Its protein is CASSLGLAGVGETQYF.

The chain couples TRBV2 to TRBJ2-1; D is undetermined. Trimming left V 5 bases short and J 6 bases short, with 14 bases between. This CDR3 region has 14 residues. CDR1 and CDR2 (germline): SNHLY, FYNNEI. In DNA form, the CDR3 reads TGTGCCAGCAGTCATCAGGACCGTTTCAATGAGCAGTTCTTC. Encoded protein: CASSHQDRFNEQFF.

This clone has just one count. The gene calls are TRBV19 and TRBJ1-2; D is perhaps TRBD1 (5 bases). This CDR3 has 13 amino acids. The V and J ends lost 7 bases and 3 bases respectively, with 12 bases between them. Germline CDR1 and CDR2: LNHDA and SQIVND (reference sequence). The CDR3 protein is CASKRREDYGYTF. Here the CDR3 DNA reads TGTGCCAGTAAACGCAGGGAGGACTATGGCTACACCTTC.

V gene TRBV4-3 combines with J gene TRBJ2-3; TRBD2 aligns across 10 bases. The CDR3 is made up of 17 amino acids. Per germline, CDR1 LGHNA and CDR2 YSLEER. With 0 bases clipped from V and 3 bases from J, the junction kept 6 bases outside the gene matches. DNA for the CDR3: TGCGCCAGCAGCCAAGAAGGCCTAGCGGGAGAAACAGATACGCAGTATTTT. This encodes CASSQEGLAGETDTQYF.

The J gene is TRBJ1-4, the V gene TRBV19; maybe TRBD1 (6 bases). V dropped 7 bases and J dropped 16 bases, with 22 bases sitting between them. This CDR3 is built from 13 residues. Germline V gives CDR1 LNHDA, CDR2 SQIVND (reference sequence). CDR3 bases: TGTGCCAGTATGAGGGGGGGCGGTGAACGTCCGTTTTTT. It translates to CASMRGGGERPFF.

The V call is TRBV6-5, the J call TRBJ1-1, with D tentatively TRBD1 (5 bases). The CDR3 extends over 13 amino acids. Trimming took 8 bases from V and 0 from J, leaving 10 bases between them. Per the germline V gene, CDR1 is MNHEY and CDR2 is SVGAGI. DNA for the CDR3: TGTGCCAGCGGGGCAGTGATGAACACTGAAGCTTTCTTT. This gives the protein CASGAVMNTEAFF.

The V and J genes are TRBV6-1 and TRBJ2-7; D uncertain. Trimming removed 1 base at V and 4 bases at J, with 20 bases between. This CDR3 contains 17 residues. CDR1 is MNHNS and CDR2 is SASEGT in the germline V gene. CDR3 DNA sequence: TGTGCCAGCAGTGAAGATCACCAATGGGTGGGGTATTACGAGCAGTACTTC. It yields the protein CASSEDHQWVGYYEQYF.

The chain recombines TRBV15 with TRBJ1-1, with a possible D match to TRBD1 (5 bases). The CDR3 is made up of 13 amino acids. In germline, CDR1 is LNHNV, CDR2 YYDKDF (reference sequence). Trimming shortened V by 3 bases and J by 4 bases, and 9 bases separated the two germline ends. CDR3 residues: CATSREGSTEAFF. In DNA, the CDR3 is TGTGCCACCAGCAGGGAGGGGAGCACTGAAGCTTTCTTT.

This CDR3 is CASSEEGLALYYEQYF. In nucleotides, the CDR3 is TGTGCCAGCAGTGAAGAGGGACTAGCGTTATACTACGAGCAGTACTTC. The rearrangement uses TRBV2 and TRBJ2-7; 10 bases align to TRBD2. Germline V CDR1 and CDR2: SNHLY, FYNNEI. V trimming: 1 base; J trimming: 3 bases; junction bases outside the gene matches: 6. There are 16 residues in the CDR3.

The genes are TRBV9 and TRBJ1-2; 10 positions agree with TRBD1. The CDR3 extends over 14 amino acids. V lost 4 bases and J lost 4; bases outside the gene matches: 4. Germline V gene data show CDR1 as SGDLS and CDR2 as YYNGEE. The CDR3 spells CASSKTGGSYGYTF. CDR3 in DNA: TGTGCCAGCAGCAAGACAGGGGGCTCCTATGGCTACACCTTC.

The chain links TRBV5-1 to TRBJ2-3; D is possibly TRBD1 or TRBD2 (6 bases each). The CDR3 totals 16 residues. V lost 0 bases, J lost 2 bases, and 13 bases lay in between. CDR1 SGHRS and CDR2 YFSETQ come from the germline V gene. The CDR3 DNA reads TGCGCCAGCAGCTTGGACGGGGGCTTAAACACAGATACGCAGTATTTT. The encoded protein is CASSLDGGLNTDTQYF. The full variable domain, completed using reference TRBV5-1 and TRBJ2-3, is KAGVTQTPRYLIKTRGQQVTLSCSPISGHRSVSWYQQTPGQGLQFLFEYFSETQRNKGNFPGRFSGRQFSNSRSEMNVSTLELGDSALYLCASSLDGGLNTDTQYFGPGTRLTVL.

The chain combines TRBV11-2 with TRBJ1-5; the match to TRBD1 covers 7 bases. Germline assignment: CDR1 SGHAT and CDR2 FQNNGV. This CDR3 has 15 residues. The trim removed 5 bases at V and 3 bases at J, leaving 7 bases unmatched. The CDR3 bases are TGTGCCAGCAGCCCCCGGGACAGACTCAATCAGCCCCAGCATTTT. This gives the protein CASSPRDRLNQPQHF.

The chain recombines TRBV4-1 with TRBJ2-7, with 9 bases lining up with TRBD2. Trimming took 0 bases from V and 6 from J; bases not matched to a gene: 9. CDR1 is MGHRA and CDR2 is YSYEKL in the germline V gene. The CDR3 consists of 16 residues. CDR3 nucleotide sequence: TGCGCCAGCAGCCAAGAAGGAGGAGGCGGGGGGGCCGAGCAGTACTTC. It yields the protein CASSQEGGGGGAEQYF.

Details on this clone: Different DNA sequences within this sample yield the same CDR3. The gene calls are TRBV4-3 and TRBJ2-3, with TRBD1 matching 8 bases. V gave up 2 bases and J gave up 0 bases; unmatched junction bases: 1. From germline, CDR1 is LGHNA and CDR2 YSLEER. The CDR3 sequence is 15 residues long. CDR3 bases: TGCGCCAGCAGCCAAACAGGGGGTAGCACAGATACGCAGTATTTT. The encoded protein is CASSQTGGSTDTQYF.

This clone is a singleton in its sample. The chain combines TRBV6-5 with TRBJ2-2; possibly TRBD1 or TRBD2 for D (5 bases each). Trimming pared 8 bases from V and 6 bases from J, leaving 10 bases between. Germline loops: CDR1 MNHEY, CDR2 SVGAGI. This CDR3 has 12 amino acids. CDR3 coding DNA: TGTGCCAGCGGGGGTCAAGCCGGGGAGCTGTTTTTT. Residues: CASGGQAGELFF.

About this clone: Additional DNA sequences in this sample encode the identical CDR3. This chain links TRBV11-2 with TRBJ2-3, with D unresolved. The CDR3 loop spans 11 amino acids. V gave up 1 base and J gave up 5 bases, with 1 base separating them. Per the germline V gene, CDR1 is SGHAT and CDR2 is FQNNGV. The CDR3: CASSLVDTQYF. CDR3 nucleotides: TGTGCCAGCAGCTTAGTAGATACGCAGTATTTT.

The rearrangement joins TRBV27 to TRBJ2-1, with TRBD2 as a possible D gene (6 bases). V lost 3 bases, J lost 1 base, and 10 bases lay in between. Germline CDR1 and CDR2: MNHEY and SMNVEV (reference sequence). This CDR3 region has 15 residues. As DNA, the CDR3 is TGTGCCAGCAGTTTCGGGGGTTTATCCTACAATGAGCAGTTCTTC. Its protein is CASSFGGLSYNEQFF.

The chain combines TRBV5-5 with TRBJ2-7, with 9 bases aligning to TRBD2. Unmatched junction bases numbered 8, after V lost 2 bases and J lost 5 bases. CDR1 and CDR2 from the germline V gene are SGHKS and YYEKEE (reference sequence). The CDR3 consists of 15 residues. CDR3 protein: CASSFFSGGTNEQYF. The DNA for the CDR3 is TGTGCCAGCAGCTTCTTTAGCGGGGGTACCAACGAGCAGTACTTC.

The chain employs TRBV28 and TRBJ2-7; 8 nucleotides align to TRBD1. Germline CDR1 MDHEN, CDR2 SYDVKM. The CDR3 is 14 residues long. V lost 5 bases to trimming and J lost 7 bases; unmatched junction nucleotides: 10. The CDR3 loop is CASSIATGVGEQYF. The CDR3 bases are TGTGCCAGCAGTATTGCGACAGGGGTTGGGGAGCAGTACTTC.

The chain carries TRBV12-2 and TRBJ2-5; TRBD2 was called by the table and not checked on the DNA. TRBV12-2 is a known pseudogene. The CDR3 has 22 residues. This CDR3 reads CASRLNGGETVRTSGYQETQYF. In DNA, the CDR3 is TGTGCAAGTCGCTTAAATGGGGGAGAGACAGTGAGGACTAGCGGGTACCAAGAGACCCAGTACTTC.

The V gene is TRBV18, the J gene TRBJ2-4, with D perhaps matching TRBD2 (6 bases). The CDR3 is 14 residues long. Germline CDR1 reads KGHSH; CDR2 reads LQKENI. Between the trimmed V and J ends, which lost 6 bases and 8 bases, there was a span of 17 bases. The CDR3 sequence is CASSPGVVADIQYF. The CDR3 coding sequence is TGTGCCAGCTCGCCGGGGGTGGTAGCAGACATTCAGTACTTC.

The rearrangement links TRBV9 to TRBJ2-7; D is possibly TRBD2 (5 bases). Germline V lookup: CDR1 SGDLS, CDR2 YYNGEE. The CDR3 sequence is 14 residues long. The V end was cut by 0 bases, the J end by 3 bases, with 10 bases between. The CDR3 is CASSVDGNIYEQYF. CDR3 nucleotide sequence: TGTGCCAGCAGCGTAGACGGGAACATCTACGAGCAGTACTTC.

In its sample, this clone was seen once. The chain combines TRBV5-1 with TRBJ2-1, with TRBD1 as a possible D gene (6 bases). This CDR3 has 12 residues. CDR1 and CDR2 (germline): SGHRS, YFSETQ. V lost 1 base to trimming and J lost 10 bases, with 9 bases between them. The CDR3 loop is CASSLTGREQFF. The CDR3 coding sequence is TGCGCCAGCAGCTTGACAGGGCGGGAGCAGTTCTTC. The complete variable domain, with remaining parts taken from reference TRBV5-1 and TRBJ2-1, reads KAGVTQTPRYLIKTRGQQVTLSCSPISGHRSVSWYQQTPGQGLQFLFEYFSETQRNKGNFPGRFSGRQFSNSRSEMNVSTLELGDSALYLCASSLTGREQFFGPGTRLTVL.

V is TRBV7-9 and J is TRBJ1-5; D is ambiguous. Germline-derived CDR1 and CDR2 are SEHNR and FQNEAQ (reference sequence). V was trimmed by 3 bases and J by 5 bases, leaving 20 bases between them. CDR3 length: 17 amino acids. The CDR3 loop reads CASSFPGSISNYQPQHF. For the CDR3, the DNA is TGTGCCAGCAGCTTCCCGGGATCCATTAGCAATTATCAGCCCCAGCATTTT.

This chain connects TRBV9 to TRBJ2-2; a weak D match, TRBD2 (5 bases). The V end was cut by 4 bases, the J end by 4 bases, with 14 bases between. This CDR3 comprises 15 residues. Per the germline V gene, CDR1 is SGDLS and CDR2 is YYNGEE. The CDR3 bases are TGTGCCAGCAGCCCCAGCGGCTCGCCCACCGGGGAGCTGTTTTTT. Translated, it gives CASSPSGSPTGELFF.

This chain uses TRBV7-6 with TRBJ1-2, with a weak D call TRBD1 (5 bases). Germline lookup yields CDR1 SGHVS and CDR2 FNYEAQ. The germline V and J ends were trimmed by 5 bases and 4 bases, with 14 bases remaining between them. CDR3 size: 14 residues. The CDR3 sequence: CASSPGGGVYGYTF. DNA of the CDR3: TGTGCCAGCAGCCCGGGTGGGGGGGTCTATGGCTACACCTTC.

The chain combines TRBV28 with TRBJ2-7; 10 nucleotides line up with TRBD1. Per germline, CDR1 MDHEN and CDR2 SYDVKM. The junction had 9 bases not matched to a gene; V was cut back by 6 bases and J by 7 bases. The CDR3 runs 14 residues. Here the CDR3 reads CASSPPGTGEEQYF. DNA for the CDR3: TGTGCCAGCAGCCCTCCCGGGACAGGGGAAGAGCAGTACTTC.

The chain combines TRBV19 with TRBJ1-5, with 7 bases lining up with TRBD1. The germline V gene has CDR1 LNHDA and CDR2 SQIVND (reference sequence). V lost 3 bases, J lost 0 bases, and 8 bases stayed unmatched. The CDR3 has 17 residues. CDR3 in DNA: TGTGCCAGTAGTATGATACAGGGGATATATAGCAATCAGCCCCAGCATTTT. Translating gives CASSMIQGIYSNQPQHF.

The chain combines TRBV4-1 with TRBJ2-7; the D call may be TRBD1 or TRBD2 (6 bases each). The CDR3 runs to 14 residues. Germline V gene sequence: CDR1 MGHRA, CDR2 YSYEKL. Between the trimmed V and J ends, which lost 2 bases and 2 bases, there was a span of 10 bases. In DNA, the CDR3 is TGCGCCAGCAGCCAAACAGGGAGGCCCTACGAGCAGTACTTC. This encodes CASSQTGRPYEQYF.

The chain recombines TRBV7-9 with TRBJ1-1; maybe TRBD1 (5 bases). The V gene's germline CDR1 is SEHNR and CDR2 FQNEAQ (reference sequence). The CDR3 runs to 15 residues. V dropped 6 bases and J dropped 5 bases, with 19 bases sitting between them. CDR3 loop: CASSLRSQGETEAFF. CDR3 sequence (DNA): TGTGCCAGCAGTCTTAGATCGCAGGGTGAGACTGAAGCTTTCTTT. The entire variable domain, with the rest obtained from reference TRBV7-9 and TRBJ1-1, is as follows: DTGVSQNPRHKITKRGQNVTFRCDPISEHNRLYWYRQTLGQGPEFLTYFQNEAQLEKSRLLSDRFSAERPKGSFSTLEIQRTEQGDSAMYLCASSLRSQGETEAFFGQGTRLTVV.